A selection of T cell receptor beta chains follows, all from one sample in a study of neoadjuvant nivolumab and ipilimumab in lung cancer. TCRdb's table, derived via immunoSEQ multiplex PCR, lists solely in-frame clones and lacks some. This sample has 7,500 to 9,000 clones, with around 79% found just once. The sequencing used adjacent normal lung tissue, collected after neoadjuvant nivolumab, alone or with ipilimumab, at or shortly before surgery. The receptors originated from an adult with non-small cell lung cancer. Each CDR3 is given with its conserved first and last residue. The D gene is left open where the match is weak. Some rows mark clone size as missing; the rest say once, few, many or name a class of expanded clone.

d_call,v_call,j_call,cdr3_length,clone_size,cdr3_nt,cdr3_aa
-,TRBV10-2,TRBJ2-7,11,-,TGCGCCAGCGGGCCGATCTACGAGCAGTACTTC,CASGPIYEQYF
-,TRBV27,TRBJ2-2,19,-,TGTGCCAGCAGCCGACCCCTCACAGGGCAGGGAAGGAACACCGGGGAGCTGTTTTTT,CASSRPLTGQGRNTGELFF
TRBD2,TRBV6-5,TRBJ2-6,13,-,TGTGCCAGCAGTTACGCGGGGGTTGGGGTCCTGACTTTC,CASSYAGVGVLTF
-,TRBV11-1,TRBJ1-1,14,once,TGTGCCAGCAGCACGATTCCCAAAGGGACTGAAGCTTTCTTT,CASSTIPKGTEAFF
-,TRBV28,TRBJ2-1,14,-,TGTGCCAGCAGTTTAATTCTTATGGGCGATGAGCAGTTCTTC,CASSLILMGDEQFF
TRBD1,TRBV28,TRBJ1-2,16,-,TGTGCCAGCACCTTGACAGGGTTAAGGGCTAACTATGGCTACACCTTC,CASTLTGLRANYGYTF
TRBD1,TRBV5-4,TRBJ2-7,14,-,TGTGCCAGCAGCCATCGGGACAGCTCCTACGAGCAGTACTTC,CASSHRDSSYEQYF
-,TRBV19,TRBJ1-5,16,-,TGTGCCAGTAGTAGGGCCAAAAAGGAGGGCAATCAGCCCCAGCATTTT,CASSRAKKEGNQPQHF
-,TRBV27,TRBJ2-3,16,-,TGTGCCAGCAGTTTAGACAGTGAGCCCGGGGGTGATACGCAGTATTTT,CASSLDSEPGGDTQYF
-,TRBV7-9,TRBJ1-5,15,-,TGTGCCAGCAGCTTAGGGGCCAGGCCAAATCAGCCCCAGCATTTT,CASSLGARPNQPQHF
-,TRBV19,TRBJ2-1,13,-,TGTGCCAGTAGTATTACAGGGAACAATGAGCAGTTCTTC,CASSITGNNEQFF
-,TRBV6-6,TRBJ1-6,13,once,TGTGCCAGCAGTCCCTATTGGAGTTCACCCCTCCACTTT,CASSPYWSSPLHF
-,TRBV18,TRBJ1-1,13,-,TGTGCCAGCTCACCTCGGACAGACACTGAAGCTTTCTTT,CASSPRTDTEAFF
-,TRBV7-2,TRBJ2-5,13,-,TGTGCCAGCAGCTTAGCCCGGTTCGGGACCCAGTACTTC,CASSLARFGTQYF
TRBD2,TRBV11-2,TRBJ2-1,15,-,TGTGCCAGCAGCCCTGGGACTAGCGTATACAATGAGCAGTTCTTC,CASSPGTSVYNEQFF
-,TRBV20-1,TRBJ2-1,10,few,TGCAGTGCCACATTCAATGAGCAGTTCTTC,CSATFNEQFF
-,TRBV5-6,TRBJ1-3,17,few,TGTGCCAGCAGCTTGGATGGGACGGGGTCCGTTGGAAACACCATATATTTT,CASSLDGTGSVGNTIYF
-,TRBV6-1,TRBJ1-2,14,once,TGTGCCAGCAGTGAAATCTGGGGCCCTGATGGCTACACCTTC,CASSEIWGPDGYTF
TRBD1,TRBV4-1,TRBJ2-5,13,-,TGCGCCAGCAGTCGACAGGGCAGTGAGACCCAGTACTTC,CASSRQGSETQYF
-,TRBV27,TRBJ2-1,15,-,TGTGCCAGCAGTCCCAGGGGAGTCACCTACAATGAGCAGTTCTTC,CASSPRGVTYNEQFF
-,TRBV30,TRBJ1-1,14,-,TGTGCCTCAAATCGGGAGGGTAGGGGCACTGAAGCTTTCTTT,CASNREGRGTEAFF
-,TRBV5-4,TRBJ1-1,14,-,TGTGCCAGCAGCTTGGTGGGGGCGAACACTGAAGCTTTCTTT,CASSLVGANTEAFF
-,TRBV4-2,TRBJ1-5,15,-,TGTGCCAGCAGCCAAGATCTGCAGACCAATCAGCCCCAGCATTTT,CASSQDLQTNQPQHF
-,TRBV6-5,TRBJ2-6,15,-,TGTGCCAGCTTTTCGGACCGCTCTGGGGCCAACGTCCTGACTTTC,CASFSDRSGANVLTF
TRBD2,TRBV4-3,TRBJ2-3,19,-,TGCGCCAGCAGCCAAGATGGAGGCTCTAGCGGGACGAGCACAGATACGCAGTATTTT,CASSQDGGSSGTSTDTQYF
-,TRBV5-6,TRBJ2-3,15,-,TGTGCCAGCAGCCGGGGACTGTCTAGCACAGATACGCAGTATTTT,CASSRGLSSTDTQYF
TRBD1,TRBV7-6,TRBJ2-7,15,-,TGTGCCAGCAGCTTAGACAGGGGGCTCACCGCCGAGCAGTACTTC,CASSLDRGLTAEQYF
-,TRBV7-2,TRBJ1-1,15,-,TGTGCCAGCAGCTTCCGGACAGACGTGAACACTGAAGCTTTCTTT,CASSFRTDVNTEAFF
-,TRBV5-1,TRBJ2-3,15,-,TGCGCCAGCAGCTTAACACCGTACGGGGCAGATACGCAGTATTTT,CASSLTPYGADTQYF
TRBD1,TRBV5-1,TRBJ1-1,14,-,TGCGCCAGCAGCCCATCGACAGGGGGCACTGAAGCTTTCTTT,CASSPSTGGTEAFF
TRBD1,TRBV2,TRBJ2-7,15,-,TGTGCCAGCAGTGAAGCGCCTGGACAGGGTTCCGAGCAGTACTTC,CASSEAPGQGSEQYF
-,TRBV20-1,TRBJ1-3,11,-,TGCAGTGCTTCCGATGGAAACACCATATATTTT,CSASDGNTIYF
-,TRBV6-1,TRBJ2-3,13,-,TGTGCCAGCTCCGGGCTTAGCACAGATACGCAGTATTTT,CASSGLSTDTQYF
TRBD2,TRBV28,TRBJ2-1,22,-,TGTGCCAGCAGTTTATTTCCCTGGACTAGCGGGGGGTTTCAAAGCTCCTACAATGAGCAGTTCTTC,CASSLFPWTSGGFQSSYNEQFF
-,TRBV25-1,TRBJ1-1,14,-,TGTGCCAGCAGTGGTCCTTCAGGGTTGGCTGAAGCTTTCTTT,CASSGPSGLAEAFF
-,TRBV5-1,TRBJ1-2,13,-,TGCGCCAGCAGCCTACAGGGACTCGATGGCTACACCTTC,CASSLQGLDGYTF
-,TRBV6-5,TRBJ1-6,15,-,TGTGCCAGCACCCGACAGGAGGGGTTAGGTTCACCCCTCCACTTT,CASTRQEGLGSPLHF
-,TRBV2,TRBJ2-1,15,-,TGTGCCAGCAGTGAAAGTCAAGGGGCCGACAATGAGCAGTTCTTC,CASSESQGADNEQFF
-,TRBV27,TRBJ2-3,14,-,TGTGCCAGCAGTTTATCCGGGACCCCAGATACGCAGTATTTT,CASSLSGTPDTQYF
-,TRBV20-1,TRBJ2-5,11,-,TGCAGTGCTGGACCGCAAGAGACCCAGTACTTC,CSAGPQETQYF
TRBD1,TRBV6-1,TRBJ1-1,12,-,TGTGCCAGCAGTGAAAGGACAGGGGAAGCTTTCTTT,CASSERTGEAFF
TRBD1,TRBV7-2,TRBJ2-5,15,-,TGTGCCAGCAGTTGGCAAGGGGGCGGGCAAGAGACCCAGTACTTC,CASSWQGGGQETQYF
TRBD1,TRBV6-5,TRBJ1-2,14,few,TGTGCCAGCAGTAAAGACAGGGCTCCTTATGGCTACACCTTC,CASSKDRAPYGYTF
-,TRBV6-6,TRBJ1-4,14,once,TGTGCCAGCAGTTACTCGCGGGAACATGAAAAACTGTTTTTT,CASSYSREHEKLFF
TRBD1,TRBV5-1,TRBJ1-1,15,-,TGCGCCAGCAGCTTGGGAGACAGGGATTACACTGAAGCTTTCTTT,CASSLGDRDYTEAFF
-,TRBV5-6,TRBJ2-7,14,once,TGTGCCAGCAGCTTCAGGTCTCGGTCCTACGAGCAGTACTTC,CASSFRSRSYEQYF
TRBD1,TRBV10-3,TRBJ2-7,13,once,TGTGCCATCAGTGGGGGACAGAAATACGAGCAGTACTTC,CAISGGQKYEQYF
-,TRBV7-2,TRBJ2-7,16,-,TGTGCCAGCAGCTTAAGATCTAGTAACTCTATCTACGAGCAGTACTTC,CASSLRSSNSIYEQYF
-,TRBV10-3,TRBJ1-1,13,-,TGTGCCATCAGTGGGGACATTGTCACTGAAGCTTTCTTT,CAISGDIVTEAFF